This T cell receptor (beta chain) comes out of a study of OX40 agonist ivuxolimab in advanced cancers. Study information: An agonistic anti-OX40 (CD134) antibody, ivuxolimab, was used to treat the patients. Two patients with cutaneous melanoma and one with hepatocellular carcinoma, three in total, showed partial responses. It was permissible to have had prior anti-PD-1, anti-PD-L1 or anti-CTLA-4 therapy, and around 41% had some. Whole-study results and caveats: Also present in some nonresponders was a low level of normalized T-cell clonal expansion.

V shed 5 bases and J shed 1 base, with 12 bases lying between them. Looked up from germline, CDR1 is LNHDA and CDR2 is SQIVND (reference sequence). The CDR3 is made up of 15 amino acids. There are a few counts of this clone. Its antigen is as yet unknown. Produced via immunoSEQ multiplex PCR; TCRdb's table is partial and in-frame only. Counted here are tens of thousands of clones, roughly 85% occurring once; the ten biggest clones make up over 1.5%. The specimen comprised CD4+ or CD8+ T cells sorted from blood, sampled in a trial of the OX40 agonist ivuxolimab. The receptor comes from an adult with an advanced solid tumor such as melanoma, head and neck, liver or kidney cancer. The V gene is TRBV19, the J gene TRBJ1-5; D unresolved. The CDR3 DNA is TGTGCCAGTAGTTCACCGGGCTGGAGCAATCAGCCCCAGCATTTT. Translating gives CASSSPGWSNQPQHF.